These 17 T cell receptor beta chains were all obtained from the same sample, sequenced in a study of post-analysis software for immune sequencing data. Notes on the study in general: Compared with controls, patients had more of roughly five TRBV segments, including TRBV5-6, TRBV5-1 and TRBV20-1.

Researchers reported that TCR beta cDNA libraries carried unique molecular identifiers. MiXCR, run by TCRdb on the PCR reads, gives a single entry per CDR3 protein. Of about 430,000 distinct CDR3 sequences listed, 35% to 45% are singletons. These receptors' antigens are unknown. The sample consisted of blood. The origin of the receptors is a girl aged 2-10 years with multiple sclerosis.

This clonotype occurred a few times. The chain recombines TRBV20-1 with TRBJ1-2, with D possibly being TRBD1 (6 bases). V was shortened by 3 bases and J by 2 bases, with 13 bases between the two germline ends. CDR1 and CDR2 from the germline V gene are DFQATT and SNEGSKA (reference sequence). CDR3 length: 14 residues. CDR3: CSASLPGANYGYTF. CDR3 nucleotide sequence: TGCAGTGCTAGCCTCCCAGGGGCGAACTATGGCTACACCTTC.

The J gene is TRBJ2-3, the V gene TRBV28, with D unresolved. Germline V gene data show CDR1 as MDHEN and CDR2 as SYDVKM. V was cut by 4 bases and J by 3 bases, with 8 bases left in between. This CDR3 has 13 residues. CDR3 sequence: CASSSAATDTQYF. The CDR3 DNA sequence: TGTGCCAGCAGTTCGGCAGCAACAGATACGCAGTATTTT.

The chain has TRBV29-1 and TRBJ2-2; TRBD1 is a possible D gene (6 bases). This CDR3 region has 13 residues. The V end lost 6 bases, the J end lost 5 bases, and 13 bases lay between the germline ends. CDR1 is SQVTM and CDR2 is ANQGSEA in the germline V gene. DNA of the CDR3: TGCAGCGTCGCAGGGACACGGACCGGGGAGCTGTTTTTT. It encodes CSVAGTRTGELFF.

V and J are TRBV7-2 and TRBJ2-1; TRBD2 matches 8 bases. Trimming removed 5 bases from V and 4 bases from J; junction bases left unmatched: 19. This CDR3 is built from 19 residues. Germline assignment: CDR1 SGHTA and CDR2 FQGNSA. The CDR3 loop reads CASSPPEVAGRLDYNEQFF. The CDR3, as DNA: TGTGCCAGCAGCCCCCCGGAGGTAGCGGGGAGACTCGATTACAATGAGCAGTTCTTC.

In this sample, this clonotype turned up a few times. The J gene is TRBJ1-2, the V gene TRBV15; D gene uncertain. With 0 bases removed from V and 7 bases from J, the gap between germline ends came to 12 bases. This CDR3 is 14 amino acids long. Germline V gene data show CDR1 as LNHNV and CDR2 as YYDKDF (reference sequence). The CDR3 protein is CATSRDRTAFGYTF. The CDR3 coding sequence is TGTGCCACCAGCAGAGATAGGACCGCCTTTGGCTACACCTTC. The complete variable domain, with remaining parts taken from reference TRBV15 and TRBJ1-2, reads DAMVIQNPRYQVTQFGKPVTLSCSQTLNHNVMYWYQQKSSQAPKLLFHYYDKDFNNEADTPDNFQSRRPNTSFCFLDIRSPGLGDTAMYLCATSRDRTAFGYTFGSGTRLTVV.

This clonotype was seen only once. The CDR3 DNA is TGTGCCAGCAGGTCCGCTTCCTACGAGCAGTACTTC. Translation gives CASRSASYEQYF. This sequence joins TRBV27 and TRBJ2-7; D unresolved. Trimming stripped 6 bases from V and 1 base from J, with 7 bases between. Germline CDR1 is MNHEY and CDR2 is SMNVEV (reference sequence). CDR3 length equals 12 residues.

This chain uses TRBV28 with TRBJ1-1; D is undetermined. The CDR3 runs 13 residues. Between the trimmed V and J ends, which lost 6 bases and 0 bases, there was a span of 8 bases. Germline V lookup: CDR1 MDHEN, CDR2 SYDVKM. The CDR3 DNA sequence: TGTGCCAGCAGAAAATGGTTGAACACTGAAGCTTTCTTT. It translates to CASRKWLNTEAFF.

The V call is TRBV3-1, the J call TRBJ2-1; D possibly corresponds to TRBD2 (7 bases). The V gene lost 5 bases and the J gene lost 7 bases, with 15 bases spanning the gap. Germline CDR1 is LGHDT and CDR2 is YNNKEL (reference sequence). The CDR3 is 14 amino acids. This CDR3 is CASSVRGARNEQFF. The CDR3 DNA reads as TGTGCCAGCAGCGTCCGGGGGGCCCGGAATGAGCAGTTCTTC.

The rearrangement uses TRBV3-1 and TRBJ2-5, with 10 bases fitting TRBD2. The CDR3 loop spans 16 amino acids. CDR1 is LGHDT, CDR2 YNNKEL, per germline (reference sequence). Germline trimming cut 4 bases from V and 6 bases from J; bases unmatched to any gene: 11. The CDR3 DNA reads TGTGCCAGCAGCCCGAGGGCTAGCGGGAGTGGGAAGACCCAGTACTTC. It yields the protein CASSPRASGSGKTQYF.

The chain employs TRBV7-9 and TRBJ1-5; D not resolved. Germline values: CDR1 SEHNR, CDR2 FQNEAQ (reference sequence). Trimming took off 0 bases at V and 5 bases at J, with 14 bases between the two ends. The length of the CDR3 is 16 residues. The DNA of the CDR3 is TGTGCCAGCAGCTTAGCGGGCTCTGCGCTCGATCAGCCCCAGCATTTT. It codes for CASSLAGSALDQPQHF.

This clonotype occurred a few times. The gene calls are TRBV5-1 and TRBJ2-3; 7 nucleotides align to TRBD2. Per germline, CDR1 SGHRS and CDR2 YFSETQ. CDR3 length: 14 amino acids. V was clipped by 7 bases and J by 3 bases; unmatched bases: 8. This CDR3 reads CASGTSGVTDTQYF. CDR3 DNA: TGCGCCAGCGGTACGAGCGGGGTAACAGATACGCAGTATTTT.

The table lists this clonotype with a few counts. This chain uses TRBV7-9 with TRBJ2-7, with no clear D. Germline CDR1 and CDR2: SEHNR and FQNEAQ (reference sequence). V lost 2 bases and J 0 bases, leaving 11 bases between the germline ends. The CDR3 consists of 15 residues. The CDR3 DNA follows: TGTGCCAGCAGCTTAAAACAGTCCCTCTCCTACGAGCAGTACTTC. Its translation: CASSLKQSLSYEQYF.

The CDR3 DNA reads as TGTGCCAGCAGCCTAGTAGCGGGAGAGTCAGTCAGGCAGTTCTTC. Amino acid sequence: CASSLVAGESVRQFF. The V gene is TRBV6-5, the J gene TRBJ2-1; 9 bases fit TRBD2. J lost 12 bases, V lost 6 bases, and 15 bases had no gene match. The CDR3 consists of 15 residues. The germline V gene has CDR1 MNHEY and CDR2 SVGAGI.

The sample holds a few counts of this clonotype. The chain has TRBV28 and TRBJ2-7, with D perhaps assigned TRBD1 or TRBD2 (5 bases each). CDR1 and CDR2 (germline): MDHEN, SYDVKM. The CDR3 contains 14 residues. The V gene lost 6 bases and the J gene lost 4 bases, with 16 bases spanning the gap. The CDR3: CASSLPGRVYEQYF. In nucleotides, the CDR3 is TGTGCCAGCAGCCTTCCAGGGAGAGTATACGAGCAGTACTTC. The variable domain in full, with the rest retrieved from reference TRBV28 and TRBJ2-7, is DVKVTQSSRYLVKRTGEKVFLECVQDMDHENMFWYRQDPGLGLRLIYFSYDVKMKEKGDIPEGYSVSREKKERFSLILESASTNQTSMYLCASSLPGRVYEQYFGPGTRLTVT.

In its sample, this clonotype was seen a few times. J is TRBJ2-4 and V is TRBV20-1, with D possibly matching TRBD1 (6 bases). Gene TRBJ2-7 matches the end of the DNA better, so the J call may be wrong. The CDR3 consists of 13 residues. Germline assignment: CDR1 DFQATT and CDR2 SNEGSKA (reference sequence). The CDR3 DNA sequence: TGCAGTGCTAGAGGGCAGGGACATTACGAGCAGTACTTC. This sequence encodes CSARGQGHYEQYF.

The rearrangement uses TRBV28 and TRBJ2-1; TRBD2 matches at 9 bases. The CDR3 has 15 residues. Unmatched junction bases numbered 11, after V lost 6 bases and J lost 8 bases. The germline V gene encodes CDR1 MDHEN and CDR2 SYDVKM. As DNA, the CDR3 is TGTGCCAGCAGCTATGTGGGGGTAGCGGGAGATGAGCAGTTCTTC. Its protein product is CASSYVGVAGDEQFF. Using reference TRBV28 and TRBJ2-1 for the parts outside the CDR3, the full variable domain is DVKVTQSSRYLVKRTGEKVFLECVQDMDHENMFWYRQDPGLGLRLIYFSYDVKMKEKGDIPEGYSVSREKKERFSLILESASTNQTSMYLCASSYVGVAGDEQFFGPGTRLTVL.

The chain uses TRBV3-1 and TRBJ1-2; D is uncertain. Trimming left V 2 bases short and J 6 bases short, with 7 bases between. The CDR3 is 12 residues long. The germline V gene has CDR1 LGHDT and CDR2 YNNKEL (reference sequence). CDR3 in DNA: TGTGCCAGCAGCCAAATCTGGGATGGCTACACCTTC. Translated: CASSQIWDGYTF. The full variable domain, completed using reference TRBV3-1 and TRBJ1-2, is DTAVSQTPKYLVTQMGNDKSIKCEQNLGHDTMYWYKQDSKKFLKIMFSYNNKELIINETVPNRFSPKSPDKAHLNLHINSLELGDSAVYFCASSQIWDGYTFGSGTRLTVV.